This T cell receptor (beta chain) was captured in a study of T cells in localized non-small cell lung cancer. Study findings and constraints: The study found T cell clonality highest in uninvolved adjacent lung, above tumor. The appearance of a median approximately 57 of the top 100 tumor clones was seen in adjacent lung. Longer overall survival was seen with higher T cell density measured in blood.

Profiled with immunoSEQ multiplex PCR; TCRdb holds only in-frame clones, not every one. The sample lists over 30,000 clones; 80% to 90% were seen once. CDR1 and CDR2 from the germline V gene are SGHNT and YYREEE (reference sequence). Trimming took off 0 bases at V and 0 bases at J, with 4 bases between the two ends. The CDR3 sequence is 14 residues long. As regards this clone: Its target is not known.

The chain combines TRBV5-4 with TRBJ2-1, with D unclear. The sequencing here drew on peripheral blood, taken before any cancer treatment. This TCR derives from a woman aged 35-70 years with stage I lung adenocarcinoma. This chain's CDR3 is CASSLVTSYNEQFF. CDR3 DNA: TGTGCCAGCAGCTTGGTAACCTCCTACAATGAGCAGTTCTTC.